This paragraph covers one TCR beta chain sequence. Its target is not known. The junction had 12 bases not matched to a gene; V was cut back by 5 bases and J by 5 bases. Germline CDR1 is SGHTA and CDR2 is FQGNSA. The CDR3 spans 15 residues. These data come from a study of T cell clones after liver transplantation. Looking at the study overall: HCV positivity affected three of eight recipients; the rest lacked autoimmune or viral indications.

Clones were read by immunoSEQ multiplex PCR, and TCRdb kept only the in-frame ones, dropping some. The data contain about 75,000 clones, under 90% of them singletons. Findings and caveats of the study: The donor-reactive repertoire was only partly measurable in a couple of subjects, lacking donor cells. Migration into the graft, not deletion, may explain lost graft donor-reactive T cells. Post-transplant, graft-donor-reactive CD4 TCRbeta sequences in blood dropped significantly in most of the 8 subjects.

This chain joins TRBV7-2 and TRBJ2-7, with 7 bases aligning to TRBD2. The starting material was CD4+ T cells from blood, obtained around 50 months after liver transplant. The TCR sequence derives from a human patient who received a liver transplant. The T cells may partly be graft donor cells. The CDR3 loop reads CASSRSEWEGNEQYF. In DNA form, the CDR3 reads TGTGCCAGCAGCCGCTCTGAATGGGAGGGAAACGAGCAGTACTTC.